These 13 T cell receptor beta chains originate from one sample sequenced in a study of Ad26.COV2.S vaccination and SARS-CoV-2 variants. Assay: immunoSEQ multiplex PCR; the TCRdb copy retains only in-frame clones and omits some. The table shows around 300,000 clones, with 85% to 90% occurring only once. This sample's treatment: some 20 received Ad26.COV2.S at low or high dose, single or two shots; several received placebo; per-sample allocation not given. The samples were gathered on day 63 after the first injection of vaccine or placebo. The sample consisted of peripheral blood, taken in a trial of Ad26.COV2.S vaccine versus placebo. The receptors derive from a person between 18 and 65 years old who received the Ad26.COV2.S COVID-19 vaccine or a placebo.

The chain employs TRBV5-4 and TRBJ1-4; D gene unclear. The V and J ends lost 7 bases and 3 bases respectively, with 4 bases between them. From germline, CDR1 is SGHNT and CDR2 YYREEE (reference sequence). The CDR3 totals 11 residues. The CDR3 region has the DNA TGTGCCAGCGACCCTAATGAAAAACTGTTTTTT. This translates into CASDPNEKLFF.

This clone appeared a single time. V usage is TRBV15 and J usage is TRBJ2-4, with 7 nucleotides matching TRBD1. V shed 0 bases, J shed 3 bases, and the junction held 8 bases outside the gene matches. The germline V gene has CDR1 LNHNV and CDR2 YYDKDF (reference sequence). This CDR3 is built from 17 residues. The CDR3 sequence is CATSREDGRGLKNIQYF. CDR3 DNA sequence: TGTGCCACCAGCAGAGAAGACGGAAGGGGGCTCAAAAACATTCAGTACTTC.

Concerning this clone itself: A read error may account for a junction end that differs from germline. The chain carries TRBV5-8 and TRBJ1-2; D might be TRBD1 (5 bases). This CDR3 has 14 amino acids. CDR1 is SGHTS, CDR2 YDEGEE, per germline. CDR3 sequence (DNA): TGTGCCAGCAGCCCCGGGACGGAACTCTATGGCCACACCTTC. This codes for CASSPGTELYGHTF.

The chain has TRBV5-6 and TRBJ1-1; D gene uncertain. Trimming took 0 bases from V and 0 from J, leaving 9 bases between them. This CDR3 is built from 15 residues. CDR1 and CDR2 from the germline V gene are SGHDT and YYEEEE. CDR3 nucleotide sequence: TGTGCCAGCAGCTTGGGTAGGAGGGTGAACACTGAAGCTTTCTTT. Translated: CASSLGRRVNTEAFF. The full variable domain, in which reference TRBV5-6 and TRBJ1-1 provide the parts outside the CDR3, is DAGVTQSPTHLIKTRGQQVTLRCSPKSGHDTVSWYQQALGQGPQFIFQYYEEEERQRGNFPDRFSGHQFPNYSSELNVNALLLGDSALYLCASSLGRRVNTEAFFGQGTRLTVV.

The J gene is TRBJ2-7, the V gene TRBV3-1 (or the pseudogene TRBV3-2), with 7 bases that match TRBD2. The CDR3 has 15 residues. With 4 bases clipped from V and 9 bases from J, the junction kept 15 bases outside the gene matches. Germline V gene sequence: CDR1 LGHDT, CDR2 YNNKEL (reference sequence). The CDR3 DNA is TGTGCCAGCAGCCGGCTGTCTAGCGGAGACGAGGGGCAGTACGTC. It codes for CASSRLSSGDEGQYV.

The rearrangement uses TRBV5-5 and TRBJ2-3; no clear D. V lost 5 bases and J lost 1, with 11 bases in between. This CDR3 contains 14 residues. Germline lookup yields CDR1 SGHKS and CDR2 YYEKEE (reference sequence). The CDR3 spells CASSTRIGTDTQYF. The CDR3 DNA is TGTGCCAGCAGTACGAGGATTGGCACAGATACGCAGTATTTT.

V gene TRBV4-3 combines with J gene TRBJ1-2; TRBD1 might be the D (6 bases). The CDR3 runs to 13 residues. Germline lookup yields CDR1 LGHNA and CDR2 YSLEER. Deletions cut 1 base from V and 7 bases from J, with 10 bases between. CDR3: CASSQAGAGGYTF. DNA for the CDR3: TGCGCCAGCAGCCAAGCAGGGGCCGGTGGCTACACCTTC.

The J gene is TRBJ2-3, the V gene TRBV27, with a weak D call TRBD2 (7 bases). The germline V gene has CDR1 MNHEY and CDR2 SMNVEV (reference sequence). The CDR3 totals 13 residues. The germline V and J ends were trimmed by 10 bases and 2 bases, with 13 bases remaining between them. The CDR3 is CATRGGYTDTQYF. In DNA, the CDR3 is TGTGCCACCCGCGGGGGCTACACAGATACGCAGTATTTT.

The rearrangement joins TRBV10-1 to TRBJ1-1; tentative D call: TRBD1 (6 bases). Germline values: CDR1 WNHNN, CDR2 SYGVQD (reference sequence). The CDR3 is 15 residues long. The V end lost 7 bases, the J end lost 6 bases, and 21 bases lay between the germline ends. CDR3 region: CASTRQAILSAEAFF. DNA of the CDR3: TGCGCCAGCACCCGACAGGCTATTCTCTCAGCTGAAGCTTTCTTT.

The chain couples TRBV24-1 to TRBJ2-3; 11 bases agree with TRBD2. CDR1 is KGHDR, CDR2 SFDVKD, per germline. The CDR3 spans 16 residues. Trimming took 2 bases from V and 3 from J; bases not matched to a gene: 3. CDR3 nucleotide sequence: TGTGCCACCAGTGATTCCAGACTAGCGGGGACAGATACGCAGTATTTT. It specifies CATSDSRLAGTDTQYF.

V and J are TRBV4-3 and TRBJ1-2, with no clear D. Trimming removed 1 base at V and 4 bases at J, with 16 bases between. The CDR3 sequence is 16 residues long. The germline gives CDR1 LGHNA, CDR2 YSLEER. Here the CDR3 DNA reads TGCGCCAGCAGCCAAGTTGGCCGGCGGGCAGTCTATGGCTACACCTTC. Amino acid sequence: CASSQVGRRAVYGYTF.

The CDR3 DNA reads as TGCAGCGTAAGCGCCACCGTGGGGGAAGCTTTCTTT. Protein sequence: CSVSATVGEAFF. The rearrangement uses TRBV29-1 and TRBJ1-1; D not resolved. The ends were cut back, 6 bases at V and 8 bases at J, with 16 bases in the middle. CDR3 length equals 12 residues. Germline V gene lookup returns CDR1 SQVTM and CDR2 ANQGSEA.

V usage is TRBV7-2 and J usage is TRBJ2-7; perhaps TRBD2 as D (6 bases). V was shortened by 4 bases and J by 7 bases, with 11 bases between the two germline ends. The CDR3 extends over 12 amino acids. The germline V gene encodes CDR1 SGHTA and CDR2 FQGNSA. CDR3: CASSSLGGEQYF. The CDR3 DNA follows: TGTGCCAGCAGCTCCCTCGGAGGGGAGCAGTACTTC.